This TCR beta chain was recorded in a study of T cell responses to AZD1222 COVID-19 vaccine. Study conclusions and caveats: White British people made up most donors, females outnumbered males, and clonal diversity was possibly underestimated.

Profiled with immunoSEQ multiplex PCR; TCRdb holds only in-frame clones, not every one. Of roughly 190,000 clones listed, roughly 92% are singletons. Germline V gives CDR1 SGHNT, CDR2 YENEEA. This CDR3 has 15 amino acids. Trimming stripped 7 bases from V and 5 bases from J, with 18 bases between. About this clone: Its specificity is unknown.

This TCR was recovered from an adult who received the MenACWY meningococcal vaccine as a control. The input for sequencing was peripheral blood, taken 28 days after the second dose of the MenACWY control vaccine. V and J are TRBV11-3 and TRBJ2-1; D possibly matches TRBD1 or TRBD2 (6 bases each). The CDR3 is CASNWGWRGNNEQFF. CDR3 sequence (DNA): TGTGCCAGCAACTGGGGCTGGAGGGGGAACAATGAGCAGTTCTTC.